These 5 T cell receptor beta chains originate from one sample sequenced in a study of T cell changes during pregnancy in multiple sclerosis. Libraries were prepared by immunoSEQ multiplex PCR; TCRdb keeps only in-frame clonotypes and omits some of them. The top ten hold around 0.25% of the sample, which has some 53,000 clones, around 92% seen once. The specimen was CD4+ T cells from peripheral blood mononuclear cells, collected in the third trimester of pregnancy. These TCRs come from a female donor with multiple sclerosis, enrolled in a pregnancy study.

The CDR3 loop reads CASRMESSYNSPLHF. As DNA, the CDR3 is TGTGCCAGCAGGATGGAGAGCTCCTATAATTCACCCCTCCACTTT. The chain is built from TRBV6-5 and TRBJ1-6; D unresolved. This CDR3 is 15 amino acids long. Trimming left V 6 bases short and J 0 bases short, with 9 bases between. Germline V gives CDR1 MNHEY, CDR2 SVGAGI.

The J gene is TRBJ2-5, the V gene TRBV7-7, with 8 positions matching TRBD2. CDR1 is SSHAT and CDR2 is FNYEAQ in the germline V gene (reference sequence). The CDR3 is 14 amino acids. V was pared by 6 bases and J by 4 bases, with 7 bases of the junction left unmatched. CDR3 sequence reads: CASRDSGNSETQYF. CDR3 sequence (DNA): TGTGCCAGCAGAGATAGCGGGAACTCAGAGACCCAGTACTTC.

The rearrangement joins TRBV7-8 to TRBJ2-6; no clear D gene. CDR3 size: 15 residues. Germline CDR1 reads SGHVS; CDR2 reads FQNEAQ. V lost 4 bases, J lost 2 bases, and 9 bases lay in between. The CDR3 is CASSSTQTGANVLTF. CDR3 DNA sequence: TGTGCCAGCAGCTCAACCCAGACTGGGGCCAACGTCCTGACTTTC.

This chain links TRBV29-1 with TRBJ2-5; 14 bases line up with TRBD2. The V gene's germline CDR1 is SQVTM and CDR2 ANQGSEA. V lost 7 bases and J lost 1; bases outside the gene matches: 2. The CDR3 extends over 14 amino acids. The CDR3 sequence is CSAGTSGGQETQYF. CDR3 in DNA: TGCAGCGCCGGGACTAGCGGGGGCCAAGAGACCCAGTACTTC.

The gene calls are TRBV5-8 and TRBJ1-2; D uncertain. Germline V lookup: CDR1 SGHTS, CDR2 YDEGEE. CDR3 size: 13 residues. V gave up 0 bases and J gave up 4 bases, with 7 bases separating them. Written as DNA, the CDR3 is TGTGCCAGCAGCTTGGTCTTAGCCTATGGCTACACCTTC. Its protein product is CASSLVLAYGYTF.